Below, 17 T cell receptor beta chains from the same sample are listed, as sequenced in a study of T-cell memory formation after mild COVID-19. TCRdb processed the 5' RACE reads anew with MiXCR; each CDR3 protein has one entry. The sample consists of some 70,000 distinct CDR3 sequences, 15% to 20% of them appearing once. The sample taken for sequencing was PBMCs or a T cell subset sorted from them (not recorded which). The receptors shown here come from an adult woman who had mild COVID-19 (a few samples of this study predate the infection). Cell type and time point are not known.

The sample holds a few counts of this clonotype. The rearrangement links TRBV7-2 to TRBJ2-7; 12 nucleotides align to TRBD2. V shed 1 base and J 3 bases; nucleotides not matched to a gene: 4. The germline CDR1 and CDR2 sequences are SGHTA and FQGNSA. This CDR3 contains 16 residues. The CDR3 nucleotides read TGTGCCAGCAGCTTAGAAGGGACTAGCGGGTACTACGAGCAGTACTTC. Protein product: CASSLEGTSGYYEQYF.

This clonotype was detected only a few times. This chain joins TRBV3-1 and TRBJ2-7; no definite D call. With 2 bases removed from V and 4 bases from J, the gap between germline ends came to 12 bases. Germline CDR1 and CDR2: LGHDT and YNNKEL (reference sequence). The CDR3 extends over 14 amino acids. CDR3 DNA sequence: TGTGCCAGCAGCCAATACAGACATAATTACGAGCAGTACTTC. Amino acids: CASSQYRHNYEQYF.

This clonotype came up many times. J is TRBJ2-1 and V is TRBV19; TRBD1 agrees at 9 bases. This CDR3 has 15 amino acids. From germline, CDR1 is LNHDA and CDR2 SQIVND (reference sequence). The junction had 6 bases not matched to a gene; V was cut back by 8 bases and J by 1 base. CDR3 sequence reads: CASSDRGSSYNEQFF. The CDR3 DNA sequence: TGTGCCAGTTCCGACAGGGGGAGTTCCTACAATGAGCAGTTCTTC.

The chain employs TRBV11-1 and TRBJ2-7; weak D call: TRBD2 (5 bases). The ends were cut back, 0 bases at V and 5 bases at J, with 11 bases in the middle. Germline assignment: CDR1 SGHAT and CDR2 FQDESV (reference sequence). This CDR3 has 14 residues. CDR3 protein: CASSLASSSDEQYF. CDR3 coding DNA: TGTGCCAGCAGCTTAGCTTCTAGCAGTGACGAGCAGTACTTC.

The chain carries TRBV11-2 and TRBJ2-7; D unresolved. The CDR3 length is 15 residues. V shed 2 bases and J shed 4 bases, with 15 bases lying between them. CDR1 is SGHAT and CDR2 is FQNNGV in the germline V gene. The CDR3 region is CASSLLVGRSYEQYF. CDR3 DNA: TGTGCCAGCAGCTTACTGGTGGGTCGGAGTTACGAGCAGTACTTC.

The chain employs TRBV6-1 and TRBJ2-3; 13 nucleotides agree with TRBD2. V lost 6 bases, J lost 4 bases, and 4 bases stayed unmatched. Germline lookup yields CDR1 MNHNS and CDR2 SASEGT. CDR3 length: 15 residues. The CDR3 spells CASSSLAGGPDTQYF. The CDR3 nucleotides are TGTGCCAGCAGCTCACTAGCGGGGGGGCCAGATACGCAGTATTTT.

This CDR3 reads CASSLGFGGRFDTEAFF. The CDR3 DNA is TGCGCCAGCAGCTTGGGATTCGGGGGTCGGTTCGACACTGAAGCTTTCTTT. This sequence joins TRBV5-1 and TRBJ1-1; the D gene is possibly TRBD1 (5 bases). Per germline, CDR1 SGHRS and CDR2 YFSETQ. V lost 0 bases, J lost 3 bases, and 18 bases lay in between. There are 17 residues in the CDR3.

V and J are TRBV7-2 and TRBJ2-5; D ambiguous. The CDR3 covers 15 residues. With 4 bases removed from V and 2 bases from J, the gap between germline ends came to 14 bases. Germline V gives CDR1 SGHTA, CDR2 FQGNSA. DNA for the CDR3: TGTGCCAGCAGCTCAAGGGTACCCAAGCAAGAGACCCAGTACTTC. This translates into CASSSRVPKQETQYF.

This clonotype came up a few times. The V and J genes are TRBV7-8 and TRBJ2-7; the D call may be TRBD1 or TRBD2 (6 bases each). The germline V and J ends were trimmed by 7 bases and 3 bases, with 13 bases remaining between them. This CDR3 has 13 residues. Germline CDR1 reads SGHVS; CDR2 reads FQNEAQ. The CDR3, as DNA: TGTGCCAGCATAGGGGGGTCCAACTACGAGCAGTACTTC. Residues: CASIGGSNYEQYF.

The table lists this clonotype with a few counts. The rearrangement uses TRBV5-1 and TRBJ1-5, with TRBD1 matching 8 bases. Germline-derived CDR1 and CDR2 are SGHRS and YFSETQ. The CDR3 length is 16 residues. With V trimmed by 2 bases and J by 2 bases, 6 bases remained unmatched. The CDR3 region is CASSFRTGHGNQPQHF. The CDR3 DNA is TGCGCCAGCAGCTTTCGGACAGGGCACGGCAATCAGCCCCAGCATTTT.

The J gene is TRBJ2-1, the V gene TRBV7-9; 12 bases match TRBD2. Germline CDR1 is SEHNR and CDR2 is FQNEAQ (reference sequence). J was trimmed by 6 bases and V by 5 bases; bases with no gene match: 14. The CDR3 sequence is 18 residues long. The CDR3 region is CASSLAWVTSGGPNEQFF. CDR3 coding DNA: TGTGCCAGCAGCCTGGCTTGGGTTACTAGCGGGGGGCCCAATGAGCAGTTCTTC.

Comment on this clonotype: Germline is not matched at one junction end, which may reflect a read error. The CDR3 sequence is CASSFLTAESTQYF. The CDR3 DNA sequence: TGCGCCAGCAGCTTTCTAACAGCGGAATCAACGCAGTATTTT. The chain recombines TRBV7-8 with TRBJ2-3, with a tentative D call TRBD2 (5 bases). Per the germline V gene, CDR1 is SGHVS and CDR2 is FQNEAQ. The CDR3 runs to 14 residues. Supplemented by reference TRBV7-8 and TRBJ2-3, the full variable domain reads GAGVSQSPRYKVAKRGQDVALRCDPISGHVSLFWYQQALGQGPEFLTYFQNEAQLDKSGLPSDRFFAERPEGSVSTLKIQRTQQEDSAVYLCASSFLTAESTQYFGPGTRLTVL.

This clonotype was counted between two and nine times. V usage is TRBV29-1 and J usage is TRBJ2-1; D perhaps matches TRBD2 (5 bases). Germline V gives CDR1 SQVTM, CDR2 ANQGSEA. V was pared by 4 bases and J by 1 base, with 14 bases between. The CDR3 runs to 15 residues. The CDR3 spells CSVGSPGGSYNEQFF. The CDR3 nucleotides are TGCAGCGTTGGCAGCCCCGGAGGATCCTACAATGAGCAGTTCTTC.

This sequence joins TRBV29-1 and TRBJ1-2; the D gene is possibly TRBD1 (5 bases). Between the trimmed V and J ends, which lost 0 bases and 2 bases, there was a span of 28 bases. The germline V gene encodes CDR1 SQVTM and CDR2 ANQGSEA. This CDR3 spans 20 amino acids. CDR3 DNA sequence: TGCAGCGTTGAAGATCGTGCTTTAGCTCGGGGCTTACAGCGAAACTATGGCTACACCTTC. Its translation: CSVEDRALARGLQRNYGYTF.

This clonotype was counted a few times. The chain carries TRBV6-5 and TRBJ2-7; possible D gene TRBD2, 6 bases. Germline V gene lookup returns CDR1 MNHEY and CDR2 SVGAGI. This CDR3 region has 14 residues. Between the trimmed V and J ends, which lost 5 bases and 3 bases, there was a span of 14 bases. The CDR3 is CASSPNGGVYEQYF. The CDR3 nucleotides are TGTGCCAGCAGTCCTAATGGCGGGGTCTACGAGCAGTACTTC.

This clonotype has more than one count but fewer than ten. This chain uses TRBV2 with TRBJ1-2; D gene uncertain. The CDR3 consists of 15 residues. The germline V gene has CDR1 SNHLY and CDR2 FYNNEI. V lost 4 bases and J lost 4, with 16 bases in between. The DNA of the CDR3 is TGTGCCAGCAGTGGGGCCCTACCCGGGCGCTATGGCTACACCTTC. It specifies CASSGALPGRYGYTF.

The V and J genes are TRBV12-3 or TRBV12-4 and TRBJ2-6; D is unclear. Between the trimmed V and J ends, which lost 3 bases and 1 base, there was a span of 16 bases. There are 18 residues in the CDR3. The CDR3 DNA reads as TGTGCCAGCAGTTTTAGGGCCCCCTTTCTATCTGGGGCCAACGTCCTGACTTTC. Amino acid sequence: CASSFRAPFLSGANVLTF.